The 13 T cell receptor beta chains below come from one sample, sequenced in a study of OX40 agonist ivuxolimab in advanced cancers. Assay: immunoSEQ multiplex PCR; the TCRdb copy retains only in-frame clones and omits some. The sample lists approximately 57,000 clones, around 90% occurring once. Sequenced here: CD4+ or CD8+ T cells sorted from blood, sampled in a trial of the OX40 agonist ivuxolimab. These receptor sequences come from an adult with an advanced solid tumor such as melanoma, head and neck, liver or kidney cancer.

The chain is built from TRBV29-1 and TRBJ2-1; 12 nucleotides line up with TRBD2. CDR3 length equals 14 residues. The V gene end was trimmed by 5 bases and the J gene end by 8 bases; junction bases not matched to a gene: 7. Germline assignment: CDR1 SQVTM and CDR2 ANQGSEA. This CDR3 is CSVQTSGRSYEQFF. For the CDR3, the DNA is TGCAGCGTTCAGACTAGCGGGAGAAGCTATGAGCAGTTCTTC.

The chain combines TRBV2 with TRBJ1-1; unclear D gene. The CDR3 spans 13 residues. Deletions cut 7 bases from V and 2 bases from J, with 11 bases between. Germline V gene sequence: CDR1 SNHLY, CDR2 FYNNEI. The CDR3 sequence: CASTYYLNTEAFF. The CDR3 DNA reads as TGTGCCAGCACTTATTACCTTAACACTGAAGCTTTCTTT.

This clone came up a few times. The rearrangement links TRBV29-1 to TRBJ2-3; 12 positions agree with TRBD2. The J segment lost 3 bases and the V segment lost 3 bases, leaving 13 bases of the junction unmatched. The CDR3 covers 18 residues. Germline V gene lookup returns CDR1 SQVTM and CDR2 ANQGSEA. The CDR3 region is CSVDYGASGGAVTDTQYF. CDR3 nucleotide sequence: TGCAGCGTTGATTATGGAGCTAGCGGGGGGGCCGTGACAGATACGCAGTATTTT.

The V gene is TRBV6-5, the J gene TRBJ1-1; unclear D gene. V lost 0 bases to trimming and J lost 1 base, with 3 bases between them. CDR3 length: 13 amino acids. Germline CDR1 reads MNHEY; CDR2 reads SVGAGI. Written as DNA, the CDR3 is TGTGCCAGCAGTTACTCACAGAACACTGAAGCTTTCTTT. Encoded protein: CASSYSQNTEAFF.

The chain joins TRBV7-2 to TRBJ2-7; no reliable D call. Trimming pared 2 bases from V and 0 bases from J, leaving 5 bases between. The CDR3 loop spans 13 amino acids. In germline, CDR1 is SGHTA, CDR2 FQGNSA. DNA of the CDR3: TGTGCCAGCAGCTTAAGGGCCTCCTACGAGCAGTACTTC. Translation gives CASSLRASYEQYF.

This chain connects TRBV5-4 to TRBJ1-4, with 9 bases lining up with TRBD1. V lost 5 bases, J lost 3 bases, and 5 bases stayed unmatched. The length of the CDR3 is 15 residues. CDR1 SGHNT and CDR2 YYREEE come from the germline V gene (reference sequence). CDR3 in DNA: TGTGCCAGCAGGCGACAGGGGGAGTCTAATGAAAAACTGTTTTTT. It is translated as CASRRQGESNEKLFF.

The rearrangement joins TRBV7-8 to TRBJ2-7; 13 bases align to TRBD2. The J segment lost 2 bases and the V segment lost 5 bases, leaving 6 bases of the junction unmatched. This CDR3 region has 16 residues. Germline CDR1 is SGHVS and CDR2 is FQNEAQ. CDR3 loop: CASSPGLAGAPYEQYV. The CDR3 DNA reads TGTGCCAGCAGCCCCGGACTAGCGGGGGCCCCCTACGAGCAGTACGTC.

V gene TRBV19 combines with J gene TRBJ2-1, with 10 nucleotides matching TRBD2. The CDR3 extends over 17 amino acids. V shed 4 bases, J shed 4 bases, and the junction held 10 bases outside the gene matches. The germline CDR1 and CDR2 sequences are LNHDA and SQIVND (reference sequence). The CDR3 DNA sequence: TGTGCCAGTAGTACCCAAATTACTAGCGGGATTTACAATGAGCAGTTCTTC. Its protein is CASSTQITSGIYNEQFF.

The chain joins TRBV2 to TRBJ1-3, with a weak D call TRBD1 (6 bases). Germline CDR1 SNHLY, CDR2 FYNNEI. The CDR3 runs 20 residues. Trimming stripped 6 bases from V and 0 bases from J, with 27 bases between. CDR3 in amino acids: CASSDPRTESTSRSGNTIYF. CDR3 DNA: TGTGCCAGCAGCGACCCTAGGACAGAATCCACCTCGCGCTCTGGAAACACCATATATTTT.

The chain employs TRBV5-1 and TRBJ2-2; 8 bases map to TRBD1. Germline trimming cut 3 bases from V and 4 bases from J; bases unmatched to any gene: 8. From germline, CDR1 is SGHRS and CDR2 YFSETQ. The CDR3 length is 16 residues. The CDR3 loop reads CASSWDRSQTTGELFF. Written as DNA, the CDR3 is TGCGCCAGCAGCTGGGACAGGTCTCAAACCACCGGGGAGCTGTTTTTT.

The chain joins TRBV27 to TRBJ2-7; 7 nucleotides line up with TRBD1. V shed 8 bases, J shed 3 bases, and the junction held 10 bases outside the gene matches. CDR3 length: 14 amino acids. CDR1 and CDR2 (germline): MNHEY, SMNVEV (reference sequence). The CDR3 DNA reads TGTGCCAGCGCATGGGGACAGCCGGGCTACGAGCAGTACTTC. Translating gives CASAWGQPGYEQYF.

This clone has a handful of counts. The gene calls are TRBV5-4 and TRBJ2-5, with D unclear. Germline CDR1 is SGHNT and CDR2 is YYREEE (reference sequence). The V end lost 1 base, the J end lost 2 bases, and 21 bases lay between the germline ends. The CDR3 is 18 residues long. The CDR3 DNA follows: TGTGCCAGCAGCTTGATAGGGCGGCCAACGACCGATCAAGAGACCCAGTACTTC. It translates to CASSLIGRPTTDQETQYF.

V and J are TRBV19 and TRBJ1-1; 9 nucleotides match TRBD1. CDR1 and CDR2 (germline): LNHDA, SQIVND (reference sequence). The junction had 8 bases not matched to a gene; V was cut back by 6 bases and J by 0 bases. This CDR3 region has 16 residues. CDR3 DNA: TGTGCCAGTAGGACCCTACAGGGGGCCTTGAACACTGAAGCTTTCTTT. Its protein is CASRTLQGALNTEAFF.